This TCR beta chain was identified in a study of blood T cell repertoires in COVID-19 (dated by TCRdb to the early 2020s). General notes on the study: The collaborator samples originated in the United States, Italy and Spain and spanned the acute and convalescent phases of COVID-19. The prospective study material was composed of cDNA or gDNA derived from T cells, B-cell-depleted T cells, or PBMCs. Deeply sampled blood TCRbeta repertoires from subjects exposed to, actively infected with, or recovered from COVID-19 were included in the dataset. A freely available public database, intended as a resource for researchers studying the immune response to SARS-CoV-2, is where the repertoires were released. The samples were drawn from the first 160 participants of the ongoing ImmuneRACE study and from over a thousand subjects provided by 6 global collaborators. The sample metadata nearly always contained a de-identified subject ID, COVID-19 status, age in years and sex. HLA class I and class II types, where available, came from metadata supplied by the sample provider rather than from assay-based typing. Beyond this particular receptor, the publication reports: The amount of clinical and demographic metadata varied by source and participant and was provided uncurated.

Collaborating institutions collected whole blood in K2EDTA tubes following their own protocols. For TCRbeta analysis, collaborator samples were shipped as frozen whole blood, as isolated PBMCs, or as DNA extracted from either sample type. The germline V gene (reference sequence) yields LNHDA for CDR1 and SQIVND for CDR2. The trim is 5 bases for V and 0 bases for J, with a gap of 7 bases between the germline ends. The CDR3 numbers 14 residues from cysteine through phenylalanine. Kept here is only the CDR3 DNA, which spans 42 bases and is read in frame from base 1. This clone was counted a few times. Its antigen is still unknown. There are no base qualities to consult, and no much larger clone falls within one base. This CDR3 is also generated by other DNA sequences in the sample. TCRbeta CDR3 regions were amplified from genomic DNA by means of the immunoSEQ Assay, a bias-controlled multiplex PCR. The paper's processing steps were these. The number of nucleated cells in each sample was estimated from the amplification of reference gene primers within the assay. To quantify the absolute abundance of each unique TCRbeta CDR3 rearrangement, sequence reads were collapsed and filtered. For each sample, productive Simpson clonality was calculated as the square root of Simpson's diversity index over productive rearrangements. Held by TCRdb, this immuneACCESS table contains in-frame sequences only and omits some clones. Under half of the omission traces to an unresolved V gene where checked; the cause of the rest is unknown. V, J and clone size were drawn from that table, and D and trimming were deduced from the DNA. This sample gives roughly 380,000 clones in total; about 85% of them show up just once. The ten largest clones take up roughly 3.6% of the sample.

The source material was peripheral blood. Recombination connected TRBV19 to TRBJ2-2; TRBD2 might be the D gene, on 6 matching bases. This sequence was found in a woman between 18 and 30 years old with acute or convalescent COVID-19. CDR3 reads: CASSGTPNTGELFF. The nucleotide sequence reads TGTGCCAGTAGTGGGACTCCGAACACCGGGGAGCTGTTTTTT.